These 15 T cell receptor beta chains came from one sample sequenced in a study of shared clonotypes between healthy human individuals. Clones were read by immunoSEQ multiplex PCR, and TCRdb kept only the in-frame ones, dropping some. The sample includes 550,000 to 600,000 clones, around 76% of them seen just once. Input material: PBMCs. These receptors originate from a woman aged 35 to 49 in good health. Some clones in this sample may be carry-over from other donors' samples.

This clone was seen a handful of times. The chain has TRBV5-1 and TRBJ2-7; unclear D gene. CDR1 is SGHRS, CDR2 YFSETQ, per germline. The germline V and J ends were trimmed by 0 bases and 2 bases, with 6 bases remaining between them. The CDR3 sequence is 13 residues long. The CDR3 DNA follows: TGCGCCAGCAGCTTGGACATAGCCTACGAGCAGTACTTC. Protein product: CASSLDIAYEQYF.

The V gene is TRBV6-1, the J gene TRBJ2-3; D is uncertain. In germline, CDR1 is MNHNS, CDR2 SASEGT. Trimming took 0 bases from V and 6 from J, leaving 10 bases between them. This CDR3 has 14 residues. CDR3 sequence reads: CASSEATTPDTQYF. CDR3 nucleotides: TGTGCCAGCAGTGAAGCCACGACCCCGGATACGCAGTATTTT.

The DNA for the CDR3 is TGTGCCAGCAGCCGCCAGGGAGCGGGAGGTCTCAAGGATTATGCCTACGAGCAGTACTTC. This encodes CASSRQGAGGLKDYAYEQYF. This sequence joins TRBV27 and TRBJ2-7; 9 nucleotides agree with TRBD2. Trimming cost V 6 bases and J 2 bases; bases outside gene matches: 23. Looked up from germline, CDR1 is MNHEY and CDR2 is SMNVEV (reference sequence). The CDR3 spans 20 residues.

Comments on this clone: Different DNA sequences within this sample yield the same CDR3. The CDR3 reads CSASRDQPQHF. Written as DNA, the CDR3 is TGCAGTGCTAGCCGAGATCAGCCCCAGCATTTT. This chain links TRBV20-1 with TRBJ1-5; the D is unclear. The CDR3 sequence is 11 residues long. Per the germline V gene, CDR1 is DFQATT and CDR2 is SNEGSKA (reference sequence). The germline V and J ends were trimmed by 3 bases and 5 bases, with 5 bases remaining between them.

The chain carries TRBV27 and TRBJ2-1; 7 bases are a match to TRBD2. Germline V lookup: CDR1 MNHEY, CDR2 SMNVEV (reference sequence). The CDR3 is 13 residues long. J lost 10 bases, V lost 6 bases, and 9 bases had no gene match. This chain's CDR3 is CASSAGVLQEQFF. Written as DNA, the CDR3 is TGTGCCAGCAGCGCGGGAGTGCTACAGGAGCAGTTCTTC.

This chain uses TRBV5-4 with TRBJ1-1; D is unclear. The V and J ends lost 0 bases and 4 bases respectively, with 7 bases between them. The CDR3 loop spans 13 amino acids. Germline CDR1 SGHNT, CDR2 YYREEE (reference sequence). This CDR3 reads CASSLEGFTEAFF. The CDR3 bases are TGTGCCAGCAGCTTGGAAGGGTTCACTGAAGCTTTCTTT.

CDR3 sequence reads: CASYGTRGQETQYF. CDR3 bases: TGTGCCAGCTACGGGACTAGGGGCCAAGAGACCCAGTACTTC. The J gene is TRBJ2-5, the V gene TRBV18; TRBD2 agrees at 8 bases. CDR3 length: 14 amino acids. V trimming: 7 bases; J trimming: 1 base; junction bases outside the gene matches: 5. Germline V gene data show CDR1 as KGHSH and CDR2 as LQKENI.

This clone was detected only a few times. CDR3 protein: CASQQTGFGNEQFF. The CDR3 DNA is TGTGCCAGCCAGCAGACAGGGTTCGGGAATGAGCAGTTCTTC. The chain combines TRBV6-5 with TRBJ2-1, with 7 positions matching TRBD1. V was clipped by 8 bases and J by 7 bases; unmatched bases: 11. The CDR3 is 14 amino acids. Germline CDR1 and CDR2: MNHEY and SVGAGI.

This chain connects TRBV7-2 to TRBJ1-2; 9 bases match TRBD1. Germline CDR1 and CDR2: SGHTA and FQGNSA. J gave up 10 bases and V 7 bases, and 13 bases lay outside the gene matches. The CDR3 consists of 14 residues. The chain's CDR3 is CASTAGWDRVNYTF. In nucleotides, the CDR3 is TGTGCCAGCACCGCGGGGTGGGACAGGGTCAACTACACCTTC.

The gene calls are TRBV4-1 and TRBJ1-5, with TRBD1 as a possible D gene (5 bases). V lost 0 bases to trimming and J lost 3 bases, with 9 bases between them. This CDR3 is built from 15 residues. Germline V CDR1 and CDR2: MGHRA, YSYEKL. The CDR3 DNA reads TGCGCCAGCAGCCAAGAGGGGCTTTTCAATCAGCCCCAGCATTTT. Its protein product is CASSQEGLFNQPQHF.

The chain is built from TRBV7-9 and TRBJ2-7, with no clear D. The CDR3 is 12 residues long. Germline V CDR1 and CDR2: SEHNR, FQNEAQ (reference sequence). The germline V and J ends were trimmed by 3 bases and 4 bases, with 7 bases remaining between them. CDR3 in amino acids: CASSLSQYEQYF. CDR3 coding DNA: TGTGCCAGCAGCTTGAGTCAATACGAGCAGTACTTC.

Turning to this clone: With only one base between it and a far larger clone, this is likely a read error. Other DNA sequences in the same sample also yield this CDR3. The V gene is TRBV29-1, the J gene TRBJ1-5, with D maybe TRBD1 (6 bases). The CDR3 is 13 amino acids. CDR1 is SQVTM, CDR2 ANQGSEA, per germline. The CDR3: CSVAQGPNQPQHF. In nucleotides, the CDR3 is TGCAGCGTTGCCCAGGGGCCAAATCAGCCTCAGCATTTT.

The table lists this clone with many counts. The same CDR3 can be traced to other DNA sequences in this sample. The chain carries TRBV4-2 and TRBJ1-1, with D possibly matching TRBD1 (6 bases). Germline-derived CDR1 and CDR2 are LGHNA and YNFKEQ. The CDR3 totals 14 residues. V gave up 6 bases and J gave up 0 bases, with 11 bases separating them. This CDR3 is CASSNGQMNTEAFF. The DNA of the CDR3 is TGTGCCAGCAGTAATGGACAGATGAACACTGAAGCTTTCTTT.

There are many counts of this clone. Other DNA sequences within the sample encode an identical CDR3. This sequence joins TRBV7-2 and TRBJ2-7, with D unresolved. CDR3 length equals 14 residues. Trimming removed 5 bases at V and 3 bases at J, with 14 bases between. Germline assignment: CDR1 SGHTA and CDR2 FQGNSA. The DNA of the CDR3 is TGTGCCAGCAGCCCACAGAGAACCAGCTACGAGCAGTACTTC. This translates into CASSPQRTSYEQYF.

The CDR3 loop is CASSQDPGDLSEQYF. CDR3 DNA sequence: TGCGCCAGCAGCCAAGATCCGGGGGACCTAAGCGAGCAGTACTTC. The rearrangement links TRBV4-3 to TRBJ2-5; D perhaps matches TRBD2 (6 bases). The end of the DNA aligns better with TRBJ2-7, so the J call may be wrong. Germline assignment: CDR1 LGHNA and CDR2 YSLEER. The CDR3 spans 15 residues.